This T cell receptor beta chain came from a study of cytomegalovirus exposure and HLA in healthy donors. Germline assignment: CDR1 SQVTM and CDR2 ANQGSEA. The CDR3 runs to 15 residues. V was clipped by 8 bases and J by 2 bases, with 20 bases between them. The PCR used 60 Vbeta and 13 Jbeta primers. The method was immunoSEQ multiplex PCR; TCRdb's version includes in-frame clones alone and lacks a portion of them. The sample has 150,000 or so clones, 75% to 80% seen once. This chain connects TRBV29-1 to TRBJ2-3; D is unresolved. The clonotype originates from a female donor in good health and CMV-seronegative. The specimen was PBMCs. The CDR3 region has the DNA TGCAGCCTGATCCCCCTACTCCCCTTCACAGATACGCAGTATTTT. It codes for CSLIPLLPFTDTQYF.